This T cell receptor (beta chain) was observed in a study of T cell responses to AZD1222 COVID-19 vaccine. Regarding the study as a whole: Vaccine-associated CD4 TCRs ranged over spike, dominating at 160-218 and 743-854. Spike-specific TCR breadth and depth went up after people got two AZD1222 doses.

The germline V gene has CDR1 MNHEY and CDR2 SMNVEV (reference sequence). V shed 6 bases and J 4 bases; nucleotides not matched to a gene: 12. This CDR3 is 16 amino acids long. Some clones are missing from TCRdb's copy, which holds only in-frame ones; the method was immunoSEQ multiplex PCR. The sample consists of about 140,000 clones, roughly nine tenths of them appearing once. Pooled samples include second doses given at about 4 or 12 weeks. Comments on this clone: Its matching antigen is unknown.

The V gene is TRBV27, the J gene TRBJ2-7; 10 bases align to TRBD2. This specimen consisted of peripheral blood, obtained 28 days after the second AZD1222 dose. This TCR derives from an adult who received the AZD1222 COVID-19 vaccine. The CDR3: CASSPLEGSGRYEQYF. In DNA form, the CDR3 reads TGTGCCAGCAGCCCCTTGGAGGGTAGCGGGAGGTACGAGCAGTACTTC.